This T cell receptor (beta chain) was captured by sequencing in a study of T cell responses to AZD1222 COVID-19 vaccine (TCRdb year 2021). Broadly, across the study: Because spike-specific TCR depth and breadth did not differ between the two schedules, AZD1222 recipients who got a second dose at roughly 4 weeks were pooled with those who got a second dose at roughly 12 weeks. TCR sequencing covered 230 to 250 trial participants: 200 to 220 given two doses of AZD1222 and 26 given two doses of MenACWY control vaccine. Trial participants were enrolled by age into 18-55, 56-69 and 70-plus year subgroups, with approximately 150, 30 and 60 TCR-sequenced participants respectively.

Here is what the overall study found, with its caveats: Reportedly, close to half of the unique spike-specific TCRs recognized epitopes lying outside the regions that are mutated in the B.1.351 and B.1.1.7 variants. CD4 TCRs associated with the vaccine covered the entire spike protein, and the dominant responses were in regions 160-218 and 743-854. Conclusions about previously exposed vaccinees are limited because only 6 or 7 AZD1222 recipients were SARS-CoV-2 seropositive at baseline. Participants were mostly white British, with more females than males. The authors suggested clonal diversity may have been underestimated. The 56-69-year group was small, and its depth increase did not reach significance, likely because of low power. A significant rise in spike-specific TCR breadth and depth was observed after two AZD1222 doses relative to day 0 and relative to MenACWY recipients. No day 14 peak-response samples were available, so repertoires were characterized only after the peak T cell response.

CDR1 and CDR2, looked up from the germline V gene, are SGHTA and FQGNSA. The CDR3 sequence holds 16 residues, the cysteine and phenylalanine included. The read is trimmed to its CDR3 DNA, 48 bases read in frame from base 1. V is shortened by 1 base, J by 1 base, and the region joining them spans 11 bases. Reading the label with the study, this specimen's time point is: baseline before first vaccination. The vaccinee samples were drawn from two UK trials, COV001 and COV002, one of which was a single-blind randomized controlled phase 2/3 trial testing AZD1222 (ChAdOx1 nCoV-19) in healthy adults. For TCRbeta chain sequencing, PBMC samples from trial participants were taken at day 0 and at day 28 after the second dose. Note on this clone: Its specific antigen is unknown. The record has no base qualities; no much larger clone is one base away.

The CDR3 regions of human TCRbeta chains were subjected to immunosequencing. For the original study's pipeline: TCRs in the repertoires were compared against a reference library of SARS-CoV-2-specific TCRs that had been generated with the MIRA antigen-specificity platform. Breadth meant the fraction of unique TCRs that were SARS-CoV-2-associated, whereas depth meant the fraction of total T cells that were SARS-CoV-2-associated. Using the MIRA data, each spike-specific TCR was mapped to the spike region that the TCR reacts to and placed in a CD4 or CD8 class. Log10-transformed breadth and depth values were compared by one-way ANOVA with Sidak's multiple comparisons tests. TCRdb provides this immuneACCESS table in a form limited to in-frame rearrangements. Some clones are lacking; in checked studies, under half of them reflect an unresolved V gene, and why the rest are absent is not known. The V and J calls and clone size come from that table; D and trimming were worked out from the DNA. Counted in this sample were 100,000 to 150,000 clones; approximately 90% of them appeared once. 3.5% to 4.5% of the sample is in the top ten clones.

The sequenced sample was peripheral blood, obtained on day 0 of AZD1222 vaccination. The source of this sequence is an adult in good health. Recombination joined TRBV7-2 with TRBJ1-5; matching of 5 bases hints at TRBD1 as the D gene. The sequenced DNA: TGTGCCAGCAGCTTAGGCGGGGGAAGAAGCAATCAGCCCCAGCATTTT. Its translation reads: CASSLGGGRSNQPQHF.